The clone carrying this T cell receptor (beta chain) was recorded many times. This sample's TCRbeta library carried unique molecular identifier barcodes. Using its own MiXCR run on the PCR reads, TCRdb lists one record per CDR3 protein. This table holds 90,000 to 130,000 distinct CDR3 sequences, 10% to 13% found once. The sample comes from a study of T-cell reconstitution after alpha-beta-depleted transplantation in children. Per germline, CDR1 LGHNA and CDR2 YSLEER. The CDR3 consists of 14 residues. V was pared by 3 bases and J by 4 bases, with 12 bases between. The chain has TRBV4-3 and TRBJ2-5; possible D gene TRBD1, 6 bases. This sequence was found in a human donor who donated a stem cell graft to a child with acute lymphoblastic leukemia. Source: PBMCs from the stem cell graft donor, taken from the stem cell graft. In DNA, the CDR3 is TGCGCCAGCAGCCAGGGATGGGGGCGAGAGACCCAGTACTTC. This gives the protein CASSQGWGRETQYF.